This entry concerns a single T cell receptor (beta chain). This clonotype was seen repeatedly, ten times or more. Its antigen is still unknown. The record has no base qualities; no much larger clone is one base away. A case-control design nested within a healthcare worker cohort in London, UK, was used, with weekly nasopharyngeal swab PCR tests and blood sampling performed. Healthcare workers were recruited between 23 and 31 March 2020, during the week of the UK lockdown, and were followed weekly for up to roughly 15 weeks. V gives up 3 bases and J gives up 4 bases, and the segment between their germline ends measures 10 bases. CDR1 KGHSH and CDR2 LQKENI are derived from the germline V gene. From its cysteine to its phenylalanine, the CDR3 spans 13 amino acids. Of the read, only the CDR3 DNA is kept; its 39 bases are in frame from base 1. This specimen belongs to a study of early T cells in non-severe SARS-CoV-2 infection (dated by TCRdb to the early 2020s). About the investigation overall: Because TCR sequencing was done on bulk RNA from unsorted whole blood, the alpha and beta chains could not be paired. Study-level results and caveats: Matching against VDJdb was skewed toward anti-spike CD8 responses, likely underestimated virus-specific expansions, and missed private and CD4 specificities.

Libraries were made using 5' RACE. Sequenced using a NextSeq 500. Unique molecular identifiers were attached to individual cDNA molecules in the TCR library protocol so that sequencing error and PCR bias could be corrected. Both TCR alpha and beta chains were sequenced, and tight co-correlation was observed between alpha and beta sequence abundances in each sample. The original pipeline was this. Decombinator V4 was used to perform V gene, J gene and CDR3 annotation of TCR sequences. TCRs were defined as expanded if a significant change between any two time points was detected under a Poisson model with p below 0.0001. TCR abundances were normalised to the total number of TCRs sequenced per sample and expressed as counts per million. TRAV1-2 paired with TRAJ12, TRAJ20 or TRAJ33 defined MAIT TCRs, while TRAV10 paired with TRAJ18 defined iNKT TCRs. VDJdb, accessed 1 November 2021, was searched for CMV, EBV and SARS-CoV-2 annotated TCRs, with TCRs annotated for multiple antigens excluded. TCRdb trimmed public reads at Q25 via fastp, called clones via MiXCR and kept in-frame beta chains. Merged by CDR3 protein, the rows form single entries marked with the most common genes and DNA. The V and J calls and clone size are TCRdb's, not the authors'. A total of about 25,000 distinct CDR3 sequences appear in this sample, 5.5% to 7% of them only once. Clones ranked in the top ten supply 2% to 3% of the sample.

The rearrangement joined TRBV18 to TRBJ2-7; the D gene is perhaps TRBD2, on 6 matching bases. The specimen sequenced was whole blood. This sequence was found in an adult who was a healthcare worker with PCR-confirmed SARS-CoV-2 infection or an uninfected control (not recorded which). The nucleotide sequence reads TGTGCCAGCTCACCGCAGGGAGGATACGAGCAGTACTTC. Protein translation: CASSPQGGYEQYF.